This T cell receptor beta chain was sequenced for a study of beta chain features in type 1 diabetes. Study-level points and caveats: There was a moderate but significant shortening of TCRB CDR3s in all four CD4+ subsets of Type 1 diabetes patients.

Expressed TCRB transcripts were sequenced because the isolated RNA had all been reverse transcribed beforehand. Sequencing used immunoSEQ multiplex PCR; TCRdb keeps in-frame clones, though not all of them. The profile shows about 140,000 clones, about 13% of them singletons. Concerning this clone itself: The target antigen is unknown.

The CDR3 runs to 15 residues. Germline assignment: CDR1 MNHEY and CDR2 SVGAGI. Trimming shortened V by 5 bases and J by 10 bases, and 18 bases separated the two germline ends. The chain is built from TRBV6-5 and TRBJ1-6, with D perhaps matching TRBD1 (5 bases). Sequenced sample: central memory CD4+ T cells from blood. The source of this sequence is a young man with type 1 diabetes. This CDR3 is CASSIISPQGSPLHF. CDR3 nucleotides: TGTGCCAGCAGTATAATCTCCCCCCAGGGATCACCCCTCCACTTT.